This T cell receptor beta chain stems from a study of T cell responses to AZD1222 COVID-19 vaccine (dated by TCRdb to the early 2020s). Regarding the research as a whole: AZD1222 recipients with second doses at about 4 weeks or about 12 weeks were pooled, because spike-specific TCR depth and breadth did not differ between schedules. A total of just over 230 trial participants underwent TCR sequencing, of whom around 200 received two doses of AZD1222 and about 26 received two doses of the MenACWY control vaccine. Enrollment into the trials was organized by age into subgroups of 18-55, 56-69 and 70-plus years, and those subgroups contained about 150, 27 and 61 TCR-sequenced participants, respectively.

The label giving this sample's time point can be read as: baseline before first vaccination. Vaccinee samples came from UK trials COV001 and COV002, including a single-blind randomized controlled phase 2/3 trial of AZD1222 (ChAdOx1 nCoV-19) in healthy adults. For TCRbeta chain sequencing, PBMC samples were collected from trial participants at day 0 and at day 28 after the second dose. CDR1 SEHNR and CDR2 FQNEAQ are derived from the germline V gene (reference sequence). The CDR3 has 15 amino acids, counting the end cysteine and phenylalanine. Here the CDR3 DNA is all that survives: 45 bases in frame from base 1. The junction shows trimming of 3 bases on V and 1 base on J, and the gene matches do not reach 2 bases of it. The CDR3 regions of human TCRbeta chains were subjected to immunosequencing. The published analysis was carried out like this. Repertoire TCRs were checked for matches against a reference library of SARS-CoV-2-specific TCRs that had been generated using the MIRA antigen-specificity platform. Breadth was defined as the fraction of unique TCRs that were SARS-CoV-2-associated, and depth was defined as the fraction of total T cells that were SARS-CoV-2-associated. Each spike-specific TCR was assigned to its reactive spike region and to a CD4 or CD8 class using the MIRA data. Log10-transformed breadth and depth values were compared by one-way ANOVA with Sidak's multiple comparisons tests. TCRdb took this table from immuneACCESS and kept in-frame rearrangements with V and J called. Such tables lack part of the clones; where checked against another copy, unresolved V genes explain under half of the gap, and the rest is unexplained. V, J and clone size are taken as reported in that table, and D and trimming were inferred from the DNA itself. The sample table shows 90,000 to 120,000 clones, and just over 85% are seen once. About 3.3% of the sample goes to the ten largest clones.

Beyond this particular receptor, the publication reports: Only five or six AZD1222 recipients were SARS-CoV-2 seropositive at baseline, limiting conclusions about previously exposed vaccinees. Most participants were white British and females outnumbered males, and the authors suggested that clonal diversity may have been underestimated. In the small 56-69-year group, the increase in depth fell short of significance, most likely because of low power. A significant rise in spike-specific TCR breadth and depth was observed after two AZD1222 doses relative to day 0 and relative to MenACWY recipients. The whole spike protein was spanned by vaccine-associated CD4 TCRs, and dominant responses were seen in regions 160-218 and 743-854. Because no samples from the day 14 peak response were available, repertoires could be characterized only after the peak T cell response. Epitopes outside the regions mutated in the B.1.351 and B.1.1.7 variants were reportedly recognized by nearly half of the unique spike-specific TCRs.

As to this clone: Its antigen has not been determined. Within one base of it there is no much larger clone, and no base qualities were kept.

Sequenced here: peripheral blood, sampled on day 0 of AZD1222 vaccination. The V and J genes are TRBV7-9 and TRBJ2-1; 8 central nucleotides agree with TRBD1. This receptor was identified in an adult in good health. The CDR3 protein sequence reads: CASSFGQGSYNEQFF. The nucleotides are TGTGCCAGCAGCTTCGGACAGGGATCCTACAATGAGCAGTTCTTC.